This TCR beta chain comes out of a study of blood T cell repertoires in COVID-19. Clones were sequenced by immunoSEQ multiplex PCR, and TCRdb holds only the in-frame ones, with some missing. The sample records some 110,000 clones, approximately 80% being singletons. The CDR3 consists of 16 residues. Trimming removed 1 base from V and 0 bases from J, with 13 bases in between. Germline-derived CDR1 and CDR2 are SGHAT and FQDESV (reference sequence). The rearrangement joins TRBV11-1 to TRBJ2-7, with D possibly being TRBD2 (6 bases). The sample consisted of peripheral blood. The TCR was taken from a man aged 70 or older with acute or convalescent COVID-19. The chain's CDR3 is CASSLVSVGGSYEQYF. As DNA, the CDR3 is TGTGCCAGCAGCTTAGTCTCAGTGGGAGGCTCCTACGAGCAGTACTTC.